A selection of T cell receptor beta chains follows, all from one sample in a study of T-cell memory formation after mild COVID-19. Each CDR3 protein is one row after TCRdb ran MiXCR on the 5' RACE reads. Among about 470,000 distinct CDR3 sequences listed, around 25% were seen once. The specimen was PBMCs or a T cell subset sorted from them (not recorded which). These receptors originate from an adult woman who had mild COVID-19 (a few samples of this study predate the infection). Cell type and time point are not known. CDR3s include the opening cysteine and the closing phenylalanine or tryptophan. The order of the fields is V gene, J gene, D gene, clone size, CDR3 protein, CDR3 DNA. The D gene is left open where the match is weak. Clone size appears in some rows only: once, few, many, or a class for an expanded clone.

v_gene: TRBV24-1
j_gene: TRBJ2-7
d_gene: NA
abundance: many
CDR3aa: CATSDPRTMNYEQYF
CDR3nt: TGTGCCACCAGTGATCCTCGGACAATGAACTACGAGCAGTACTTC

v_gene: TRBV10-3
j_gene: TRBJ2-7
d_gene: NA
abundance: NA
CDR3aa: CAISESPHSYEQYF
CDR3nt: TGTGCCATCAGTGAGTCTCCCCACAGCTACGAGCAGTACTTC

v_gene: TRBV30
j_gene: TRBJ1-1
d_gene: NA
abundance: few
CDR3aa: CAWSPDGTVEAFF
CDR3nt: TGTGCCTGGAGTCCAGACGGTACGGTTGAAGCTTTCTTT

v_gene: TRBV12-3/TRBV12-4
j_gene: TRBJ2-5
d_gene: TRBD2
abundance: NA
CDR3aa: CASSLLAGAQETQYF
CDR3nt: TGTGCCAGCAGTTTACTAGCGGGCGCACAAGAGACCCAGTACTTC

v_gene: TRBV13
j_gene: TRBJ2-3
d_gene: TRBD2
abundance: few
CDR3aa: CASSHNSGGPTDTQYF
CDR3nt: TGTGCCAGCAGCCACAATTCGGGGGGGCCGACAGATACGCAGTATTTT

v_gene: TRBV12-3/TRBV12-4
j_gene: TRBJ2-7
d_gene: NA
abundance: NA
CDR3aa: CASSSSGKDYEQYF
CDR3nt: TGTGCCAGCAGTAGTAGCGGAAAAGACTACGAGCAGTACTTC

v_gene: TRBV12-3/TRBV12-4
j_gene: TRBJ1-5
d_gene: NA
abundance: NA
CDR3aa: CASSAGRQNQPQHF
CDR3nt: TGTGCCAGCAGCGCGGGACGGCAGAATCAGCCCCAGCATTTT

v_gene: TRBV5-1
j_gene: TRBJ2-1
d_gene: NA
abundance: NA
CDR3aa: CASSPWAGMYNEQFF
CDR3nt: TGCGCCAGCAGCCCGTGGGCAGGGATGTACAATGAGCAGTTCTTC

v_gene: TRBV15
j_gene: TRBJ2-7
d_gene: TRBD1
abundance: NA
CDR3aa: CATSSTATGERYEQYF
CDR3nt: TGTGCCACCAGCAGCACCGCGACAGGGGAGAGGTACGAGCAGTACTTC

v_gene: TRBV12-3/TRBV12-4
j_gene: TRBJ2-7
d_gene: NA
abundance: few
CDR3aa: CASSFQEEQYF
CDR3nt: TGTGCCAGCAGTTTCCAAGAGGAGCAGTACTTC

v_gene: TRBV7-8
j_gene: TRBJ1-4
d_gene: TRBD1
abundance: few
CDR3aa: CASSLREGQNEKLFF
CDR3nt: TGTGCCAGCAGCTTACGAGAGGGACAGAATGAAAAACTGTTTTTT

v_gene: TRBV12-3/TRBV12-4
j_gene: TRBJ2-5
d_gene: TRBD1
abundance: NA
CDR3aa: CASRGTVETQYF
CDR3nt: TGTGCCAGCAGGGGGACAGTAGAGACCCAGTACTTC

v_gene: TRBV6-5
j_gene: TRBJ1-1
d_gene: NA
abundance: NA
CDR3aa: CASSLRAGKNTEAFF
CDR3nt: TGTGCCAGCAGTCTCAGGGCAGGGAAGAACACTGAAGCTTTCTTT

v_gene: TRBV3-1
j_gene: TRBJ1-1
d_gene: NA
abundance: NA
CDR3aa: CASSPGRSTEAFF
CDR3nt: TGTGCCAGCAGCCCTGGGAGGTCCACTGAAGCTTTCTTT

v_gene: TRBV20-1
j_gene: TRBJ1-6
d_gene: NA
abundance: NA
CDR3aa: CSARVGTGRDSPLHF
CDR3nt: TGCAGTGCTAGAGTGGGCACAGGGAGGGATTCACCCCTCCACTTT

v_gene: TRBV9
j_gene: TRBJ1-2
d_gene: NA
abundance: few
CDR3aa: CASSVDDSDGYTF
CDR3nt: TGTGCCAGCAGCGTAGACGATTCGGATGGCTACACCTTC

v_gene: TRBV29-1
j_gene: TRBJ1-2
d_gene: NA
abundance: few
CDR3aa: CSVLTGENYGYTF
CDR3nt: TGCAGCGTCCTGACAGGAGAGAATTATGGCTACACCTTC

v_gene: TRBV12-3/TRBV12-4
j_gene: TRBJ2-1
d_gene: NA
abundance: few
CDR3aa: CASSSRARKAYNEQFF
CDR3nt: TGTGCCAGCAGTTCCAGGGCGAGGAAGGCCTACAATGAGCAGTTCTTC

v_gene: TRBV20-1
j_gene: TRBJ2-5
d_gene: TRBD2
abundance: NA
CDR3aa: CSASGRAETQYF
CDR3nt: TGCAGTGCTAGCGGGAGGGCAGAGACCCAGTACTTC

v_gene: TRBV12-3/TRBV12-4
j_gene: TRBJ2-7
d_gene: NA
abundance: few
CDR3aa: CASSTGTHYEQYF
CDR3nt: TGTGCCAGCAGTACCGGGACCCACTACGAGCAGTACTTC

v_gene: TRBV4-1
j_gene: TRBJ2-1
d_gene: TRBD2
abundance: few
CDR3aa: CASSHSGRSMGGEQFF
CDR3nt: TGCGCCAGCAGCCATAGCGGGAGGAGCATGGGCGGCGAGCAGTTCTTC

v_gene: TRBV20-1
j_gene: TRBJ1-3
d_gene: NA
abundance: NA
CDR3aa: CSVVLLGGNTIYF
CDR3nt: TGCAGTGTAGTGCTTCTGGGGGGAAACACCATATATTTT

v_gene: TRBV29-1
j_gene: TRBJ2-7
d_gene: NA
abundance: NA
CDR3aa: CSVAGRSYEQYF
CDR3nt: TGCAGCGTTGCTGGGAGGTCCTACGAGCAGTACTTC

v_gene: TRBV5-4
j_gene: TRBJ2-3
d_gene: NA
abundance: NA
CDR3aa: CASSLDNETESTDTQYF
CDR3nt: TGTGCCAGCAGCTTGGATAATGAGACGGAGAGCACAGATACGCAGTATTTT

v_gene: TRBV6-2/TRBV6-3
j_gene: TRBJ1-1
d_gene: NA
abundance: NA
CDR3aa: CASSYPDTEAFF
CDR3nt: TGTGCCAGCAGTTACCCGGACACTGAAGCTTTCTTT

v_gene: TRBV12-3/TRBV12-4
j_gene: TRBJ1-6
d_gene: NA
abundance: once
CDR3aa: CASGLYSPLHF
CDR3nt: TGTGCCAGCGGCCTATATTCACCCCTCCACTTT

v_gene: TRBV5-1
j_gene: TRBJ2-4
d_gene: NA
abundance: NA
CDR3aa: CASSPSLRENIQYF
CDR3nt: TGCGCCAGCAGCCCATCCCTTAGGGAAAACATTCAGTACTTC

v_gene: TRBV9
j_gene: TRBJ2-3
d_gene: NA
abundance: few
CDR3aa: CASSVADTDTQYF
CDR3nt: TGTGCCAGCAGCGTAGCTGACACAGATACGCAGTATTTT

v_gene: TRBV6-5
j_gene: TRBJ1-1
d_gene: NA
abundance: NA
CDR3aa: CASRSRASGTEAFF
CDR3nt: TGTGCCAGCAGGTCCCGGGCCTCAGGCACTGAAGCTTTCTTT

v_gene: TRBV5-1
j_gene: TRBJ1-2
d_gene: NA
abundance: NA
CDR3aa: CASSLVDRSLSDGYTF
CDR3nt: TGCGCCAGCAGCTTGGTAGACAGGAGCCTGTCGGATGGCTACACCTTC

v_gene: TRBV7-2
j_gene: TRBJ2-3
d_gene: TRBD2
abundance: NA
CDR3aa: CASSSQSGGVSNTQYF
CDR3nt: TGTGCCAGCAGCTCCCAAAGCGGGGGGGTTTCGAATACGCAGTATTTT

v_gene: TRBV20-1
j_gene: TRBJ2-1
d_gene: NA
abundance: many
CDR3aa: CSARSLNSYNEQFF
CDR3nt: TGCAGTGCTAGATCTTTGAACTCCTACAATGAGCAGTTCTTC

v_gene: TRBV11-3
j_gene: TRBJ2-2
d_gene: NA
abundance: few
CDR3aa: CAVARRGTEGTGELFF
CDR3nt: TGTGCCGTGGCCCGGAGGGGGACAGAAGGCACCGGGGAGCTGTTTTTT

v_gene: TRBV5-1
j_gene: TRBJ2-2
d_gene: TRBD2
abundance: few
CDR3aa: CASSLAGGLAGELFF
CDR3nt: TGCGCCAGCAGCTTAGCGGGAGGGCTGGCCGGGGAGCTGTTTTTT

v_gene: TRBV12-3/TRBV12-4
j_gene: TRBJ2-3
d_gene: TRBD1
abundance: NA
CDR3aa: CASTSAPGTGILGSTDTQYF
CDR3nt: TGTGCCAGCACCTCCGCGCCCGGGACAGGGATCTTAGGTAGTACGGATACGCAGTATTTT

v_gene: TRBV6-5
j_gene: TRBJ2-5
d_gene: NA
abundance: NA
CDR3aa: CASSYSPGPETQYF
CDR3nt: TGTGCCAGCAGTTACTCTCCAGGCCCAGAGACCCAGTACTTC

v_gene: TRBV4-1
j_gene: TRBJ2-1
d_gene: TRBD1
abundance: NA
CDR3aa: CASSTPQDRGPNEQFF
CDR3nt: TGCGCCAGCTCTACCCCCCAGGACAGGGGTCCGAATGAGCAGTTCTTC

v_gene: TRBV6-4
j_gene: TRBJ2-6
d_gene: NA
abundance: NA
CDR3aa: CASSQASGANVLTF
CDR3nt: TGTGCCAGCAGTCAAGCCTCTGGGGCCAACGTCCTGACTTTC

v_gene: TRBV5-4
j_gene: TRBJ1-6
d_gene: TRBD1
abundance: few
CDR3aa: CASSLDRGNSPLHF
CDR3nt: TGTGCCAGCAGCTTGGACAGGGGGAATTCACCCCTCCACTTT

v_gene: TRBV6-5
j_gene: TRBJ2-3
d_gene: NA
abundance: NA
CDR3aa: CASSFPGSDTQYF
CDR3nt: TGTGCCAGCAGTTTTCCCGGATCAGATACGCAGTATTTT

v_gene: TRBV5-5
j_gene: TRBJ2-7
d_gene: NA
abundance: few
CDR3aa: CASSPSTGAYEQYF
CDR3nt: TGTGCCAGCAGCCCGTCTACAGGAGCCTACGAGCAGTACTTC

v_gene: TRBV19
j_gene: TRBJ1-5
d_gene: NA
abundance: few
CDR3aa: CASSIVMGGRQPQHF
CDR3nt: TGTGCCAGTAGTATTGTCATGGGGGGCAGGCAGCCCCAGCATTTT

v_gene: TRBV5-1
j_gene: TRBJ1-4
d_gene: NA
abundance: few
CDR3aa: CASSLVIGHKNEKLFF
CDR3nt: TGCGCCAGCAGCTTGGTTATTGGACACAAGAATGAAAAACTGTTTTTT